The 4 T cell receptor beta chains below all came from one sample that was sequenced in a study of shared clonotypes between healthy human individuals. Sequenced by immunoSEQ multiplex PCR; TCRdb stores in-frame clones only, minus some. The data show some 1,600,000 clones, with about 98% seen just once and about 0.4% held by the top ten. Material: naive CD4+ T cells sorted from blood. Subset meaning: CD45RA+ positively selected. The receptor set was obtained from a man in his thirties or forties in good health.

This chain links TRBV5-1 with TRBJ1-4, with D hard to call. Trimming took off 0 bases at V and 3 bases at J, with 6 bases between the two ends. The length of the CDR3 is 14 residues. Germline V CDR1 and CDR2: SGHRS, YFSETQ. Here the CDR3 reads CASSLDGANEKLFF. The CDR3 nucleotides are TGCGCCAGCAGCTTGGACGGGGCTAATGAAAAACTGTTTTTT. Based on the CDR3 plus reference TRBV5-1 and TRBJ1-4, the full variable domain is KAGVTQTPRYLIKTRGQQVTLSCSPISGHRSVSWYQQTPGQGLQFLFEYFSETQRNKGNFPGRFSGRQFSNSRSEMNVSTLELGDSALYLCASSLDGANEKLFFGSGTQLSVL.

The chain carries TRBV10-1 and TRBJ2-7; the D gene is possibly TRBD2 (5 bases). V lost 2 bases and J lost 3, with 11 bases in between. The germline gives CDR1 WNHNN, CDR2 SYGVQD (reference sequence). The length of the CDR3 is 14 residues. The CDR3 nucleotides are TGCGCCAGCAGTGAGGCGGGCAGCCTCTACGAGCAGTACTTC. Encoded protein: CASSEAGSLYEQYF.

The chain recombines TRBV18 with TRBJ1-1; D is undetermined. The germline V and J ends were trimmed by 3 bases and 6 bases, with 8 bases remaining between them. CDR1 is KGHSH, CDR2 LQKENI, per germline. The CDR3 sequence is 12 residues long. The CDR3 nucleotides read TGTGCCAGCTCACCCCGGAGGGCTGAAGCTTTCTTT. Translation gives CASSPRRAEAFF.

V usage is TRBV7-2 and J usage is TRBJ2-3, with TRBD2 matching over 9 bases. The V gene's germline CDR1 is SGHTA and CDR2 FQGNSA. The CDR3 extends over 16 amino acids. The junction had 10 bases not matched to a gene; V was cut back by 5 bases and J by 4 bases. The CDR3 sequence is CASSTPLAGKADTQYF. The CDR3, as DNA: TGTGCCAGCAGCACACCCCTAGCGGGAAAAGCAGATACGCAGTATTTT.